This TCR beta chain is from a study of human T cells and chemical hapten exposure. Study findings and constraints: More PT1 expanded TCRs went with higher patch test scores.

Each CDR3 protein gets one entry after TCRdb re-called the RACE reads with MiXCR. The sample has about 250,000 distinct CDR3 sequences, around 7% seen once; the top ten hold more than 1%. This CDR3 is 11 amino acids long. Between the trimmed V and J ends, which lost 6 bases and 7 bases, there was a span of 9 bases. This clonotype was counted many times. Its antigen remains unidentified. The time point is: pre-sensitization, week 0. Treatment here: therapeutic diphenylcyclopropenone sensitization with weekly scalp DPC. This sequence joins TRBV12-3 or TRBV12-4 and TRBJ1-2, with D maybe TRBD1 (5 bases). The TCR was taken from a man between 18 and 29 years old with alopecia areata. Some clones in this sample may be carry-over from other donors' samples. The material was whole blood, obtained in connection with sensitization to the hapten diphenylcyclopropenone (DPC). CDR3 bases: TGTGCCAGCAGCCCAGGGACTGGCTACACCTTC. Protein sequence: CASSPGTGYTF.